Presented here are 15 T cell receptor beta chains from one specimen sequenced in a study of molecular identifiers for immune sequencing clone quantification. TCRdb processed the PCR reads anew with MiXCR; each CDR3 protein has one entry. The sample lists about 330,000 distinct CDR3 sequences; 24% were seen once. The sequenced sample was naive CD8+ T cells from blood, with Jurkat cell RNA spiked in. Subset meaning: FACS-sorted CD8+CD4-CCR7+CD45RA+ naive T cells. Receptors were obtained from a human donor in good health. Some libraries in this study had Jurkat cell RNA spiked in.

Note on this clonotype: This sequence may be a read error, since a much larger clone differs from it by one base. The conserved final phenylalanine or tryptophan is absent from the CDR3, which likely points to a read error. The CDR3 spells CASSEGPSTDTQYV. CDR3 sequence (DNA): TGTGCCAGCAGCGAGGGGCCTAGCACAGATACGCAGTATGTT. The J gene is TRBJ2-3, the V gene TRBV7-6; D possibly uses TRBD1 or TRBD2 (5 bases each). CDR3 length: 14 residues. Germline values: CDR1 SGHVS, CDR2 FNYEAQ. The germline V and J ends were trimmed by 5 bases and 0 bases, with 9 bases remaining between them.

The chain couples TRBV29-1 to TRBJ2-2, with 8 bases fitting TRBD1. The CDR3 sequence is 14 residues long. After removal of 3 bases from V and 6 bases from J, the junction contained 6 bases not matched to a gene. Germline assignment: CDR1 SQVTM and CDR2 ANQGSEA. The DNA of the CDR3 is TGCAGCGTTGATGGGCAGGGGGCGTCCGGGGAGCTGTTTTTT. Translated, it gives CSVDGQGASGELFF.

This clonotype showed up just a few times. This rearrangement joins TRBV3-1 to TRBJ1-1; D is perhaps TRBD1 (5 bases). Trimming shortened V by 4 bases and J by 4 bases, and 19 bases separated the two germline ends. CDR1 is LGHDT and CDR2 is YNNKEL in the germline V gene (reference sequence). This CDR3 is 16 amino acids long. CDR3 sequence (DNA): TGTGCCAGCAGCCCCGCTCGTACGGACGGGGGCACTGAAGCTTTCTTT. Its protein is CASSPARTDGGTEAFF.

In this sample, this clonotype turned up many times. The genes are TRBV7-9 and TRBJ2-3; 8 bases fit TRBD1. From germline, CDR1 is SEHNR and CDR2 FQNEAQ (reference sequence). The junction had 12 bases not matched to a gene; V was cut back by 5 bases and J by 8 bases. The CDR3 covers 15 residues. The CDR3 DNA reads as TGTGCCAGCAGCCCGGGACAGGCCGTGTTTGGTACGCAGTATTTT. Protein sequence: CASSPGQAVFGTQYF. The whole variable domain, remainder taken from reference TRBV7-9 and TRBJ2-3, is DTGVSQNPRHKITKRGQNVTFRCDPISEHNRLYWYRQTLGQGPEFLTYFQNEAQLEKSRLLSDRFSAERPKGSFSTLEIQRTEQGDSAMYLCASSPGQAVFGTQYFGPGTRLTVL.

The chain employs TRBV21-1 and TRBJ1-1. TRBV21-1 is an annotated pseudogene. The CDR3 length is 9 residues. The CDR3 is CGVFYVAFF. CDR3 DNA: TGTGGGGTGTTTTATGTAGCTTTCTTT.

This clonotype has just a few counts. In DNA, the CDR3 is TGCAGTGCTAGGAAGGCAAGCGGGCCCGCGGATACCCAGTACTTC. Protein sequence: CSARKASGPADTQYF. The chain combines TRBV20-1 with TRBJ2-5; maybe TRBD2 (6 bases). This CDR3 has 15 amino acids. V gave up 3 bases and J gave up 8 bases, with 22 bases separating them. From germline, CDR1 is DFQATT and CDR2 SNEGSKA (reference sequence).

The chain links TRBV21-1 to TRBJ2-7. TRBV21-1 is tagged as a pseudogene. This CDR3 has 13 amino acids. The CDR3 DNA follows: TGTGCCAGCAGCAAAGAATGGACCTACGAGCAGTACTTC. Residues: CASSKEWTYEQYF.

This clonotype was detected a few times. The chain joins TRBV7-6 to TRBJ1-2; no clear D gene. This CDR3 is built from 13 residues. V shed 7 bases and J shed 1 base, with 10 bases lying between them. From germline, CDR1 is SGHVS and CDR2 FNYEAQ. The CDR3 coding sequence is TGTGCCAGCACCCAAGAACTTAACTATGGCTACACCTTC. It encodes CASTQELNYGYTF.

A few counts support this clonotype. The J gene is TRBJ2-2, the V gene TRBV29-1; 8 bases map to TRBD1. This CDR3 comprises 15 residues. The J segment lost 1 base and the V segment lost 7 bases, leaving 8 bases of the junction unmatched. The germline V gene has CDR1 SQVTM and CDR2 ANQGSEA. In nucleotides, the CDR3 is TGCAGCGCTGTCATGACAGGGGAGAACACCGGGGAGCTGTTTTTT. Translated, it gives CSAVMTGENTGELFF.

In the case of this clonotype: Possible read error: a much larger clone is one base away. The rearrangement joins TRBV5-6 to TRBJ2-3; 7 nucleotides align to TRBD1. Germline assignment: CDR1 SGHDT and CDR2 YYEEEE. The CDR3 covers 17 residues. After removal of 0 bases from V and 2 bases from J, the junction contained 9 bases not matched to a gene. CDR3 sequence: CASSLVPSGGFTDTQYF. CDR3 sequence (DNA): TGTGCCAGCAGCTTGGTTCCGTCAGGGGGTTTCACAGATACGCAGTATTTT. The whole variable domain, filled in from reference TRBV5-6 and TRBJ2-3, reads DAGVTQSPTHLIKTRGQQVTLRCSPKSGHDTVSWYQQALGQGPQFIFQYYEEEERQRGNFPDRFSGHQFPNYSSELNVNALLLGDSALYLCASSLVPSGGFTDTQYFGPGTRLTVL.

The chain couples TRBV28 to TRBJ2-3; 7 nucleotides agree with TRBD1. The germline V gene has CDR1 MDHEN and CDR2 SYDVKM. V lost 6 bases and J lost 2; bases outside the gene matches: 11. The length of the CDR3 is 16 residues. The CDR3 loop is CASRSRQGDPTDTQYF. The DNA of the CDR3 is TGTGCCAGCAGGTCGAGACAGGGCGATCCCACAGATACGCAGTATTTT.

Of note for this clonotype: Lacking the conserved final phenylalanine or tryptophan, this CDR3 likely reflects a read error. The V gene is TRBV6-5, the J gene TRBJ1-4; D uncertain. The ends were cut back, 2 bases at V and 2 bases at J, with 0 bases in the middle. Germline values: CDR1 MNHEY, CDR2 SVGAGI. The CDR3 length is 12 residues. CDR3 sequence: CASSYTNEKLFL. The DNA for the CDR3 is TGTGCCAGCAGTTACACTAATGAAAAACTGTTTCTT.

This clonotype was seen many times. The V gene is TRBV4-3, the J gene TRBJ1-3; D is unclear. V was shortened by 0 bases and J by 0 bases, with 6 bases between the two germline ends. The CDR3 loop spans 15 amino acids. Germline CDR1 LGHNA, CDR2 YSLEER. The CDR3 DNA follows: TGCGCCAGCAGCCAAGACCCGAGCTCTGGAAACACCATATATTTT. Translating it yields CASSQDPSSGNTIYF.

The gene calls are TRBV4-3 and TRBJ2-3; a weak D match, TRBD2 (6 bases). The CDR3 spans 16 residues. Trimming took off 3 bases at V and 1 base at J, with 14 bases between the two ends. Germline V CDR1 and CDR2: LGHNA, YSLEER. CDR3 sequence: CASSHNPGGGTDTQYF. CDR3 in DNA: TGCGCCAGCAGCCATAATCCAGGCGGGGGCACAGATACGCAGTATTTT.

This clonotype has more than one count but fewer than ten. The CDR3 spells CAINPSGPGETQYF. The DNA for the CDR3 is TGTGCCATCAACCCTAGCGGCCCTGGAGAGACCCAGTACTTC. This chain uses TRBV10-3 with TRBJ2-5, with TRBD2 matching 7 bases. CDR3 size: 14 residues. Germline CDR1 reads ENHRY; CDR2 reads SYGVKD. With 7 bases clipped from V and 4 bases from J, the junction kept 9 bases outside the gene matches.